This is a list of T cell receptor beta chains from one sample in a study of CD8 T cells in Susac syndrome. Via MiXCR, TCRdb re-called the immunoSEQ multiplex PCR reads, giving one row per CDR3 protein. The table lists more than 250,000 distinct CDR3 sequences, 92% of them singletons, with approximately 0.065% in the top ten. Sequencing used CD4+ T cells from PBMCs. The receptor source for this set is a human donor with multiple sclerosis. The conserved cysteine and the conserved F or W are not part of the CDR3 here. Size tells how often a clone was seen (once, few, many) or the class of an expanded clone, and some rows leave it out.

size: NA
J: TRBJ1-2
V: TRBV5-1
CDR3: ASSLVQGVDGYT

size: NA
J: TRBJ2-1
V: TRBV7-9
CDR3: ASSFGTGSSYNEQF

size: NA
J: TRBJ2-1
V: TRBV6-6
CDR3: ASSPSGRGYNEQF

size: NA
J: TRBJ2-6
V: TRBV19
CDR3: ATTGTAGANVLT

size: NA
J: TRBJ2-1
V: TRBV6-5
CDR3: ASSYRYRGNEQF

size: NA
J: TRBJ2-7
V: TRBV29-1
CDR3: SVGRTGDYEQY

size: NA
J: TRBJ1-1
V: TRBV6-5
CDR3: ASRPLRSGNTEAF

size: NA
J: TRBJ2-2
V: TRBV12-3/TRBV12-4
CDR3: ASSLAAGELF

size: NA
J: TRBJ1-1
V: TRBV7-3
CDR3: ASSLMGTGVLPNTEAF

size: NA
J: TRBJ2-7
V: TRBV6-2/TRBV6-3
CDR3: ASSPTLLSATSYEQY

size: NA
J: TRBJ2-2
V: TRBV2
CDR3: ASSGPGQGITGELF

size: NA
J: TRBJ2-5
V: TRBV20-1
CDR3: SAQGAVGETQY

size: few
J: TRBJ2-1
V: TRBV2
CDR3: ASSGQGYNEQF

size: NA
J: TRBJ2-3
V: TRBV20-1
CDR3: SARGPDTQY

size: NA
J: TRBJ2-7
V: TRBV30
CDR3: AWSVRAGVGQY

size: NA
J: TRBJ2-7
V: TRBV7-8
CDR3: ASRPTPRPSYEQY

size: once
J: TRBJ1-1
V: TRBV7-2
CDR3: ASRAGPYYTEAF

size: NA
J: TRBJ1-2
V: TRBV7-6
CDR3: ASSRLTGPYGYT

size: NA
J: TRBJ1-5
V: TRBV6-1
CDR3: ASTTVGFQPQH

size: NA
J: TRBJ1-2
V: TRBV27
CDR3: ASSLVQGAYGYT

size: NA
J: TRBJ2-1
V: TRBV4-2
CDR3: ASSSEYRVLNEQF

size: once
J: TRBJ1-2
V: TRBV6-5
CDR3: ASSYSPVYSYT